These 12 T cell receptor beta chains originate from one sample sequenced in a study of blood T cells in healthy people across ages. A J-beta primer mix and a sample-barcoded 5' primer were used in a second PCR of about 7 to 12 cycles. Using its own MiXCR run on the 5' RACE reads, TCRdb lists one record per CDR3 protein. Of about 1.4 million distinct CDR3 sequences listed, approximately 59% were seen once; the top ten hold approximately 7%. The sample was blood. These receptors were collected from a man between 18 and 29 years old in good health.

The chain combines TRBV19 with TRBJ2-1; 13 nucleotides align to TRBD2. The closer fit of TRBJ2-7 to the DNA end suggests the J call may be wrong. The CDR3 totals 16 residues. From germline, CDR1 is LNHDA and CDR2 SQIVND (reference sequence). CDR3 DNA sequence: TGTGCCAGTAGTATAACTAGCGGGGGGGCGGGTAATGAGCAGTACTTC. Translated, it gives CASSITSGGAGNEQYF.

The CDR3 DNA reads TGTGCCAGCAGCTTAGACGGCGGCAGGGGGGGTGAGCAGTTCTTC. Translation: CASSLDGGRGGEQFF. The chain employs TRBV7-6 and TRBJ2-1; D may correspond to TRBD1 or TRBD2 (7 bases each). With 1 base removed from V and 9 bases from J, the gap between germline ends came to 16 bases. The CDR3 spans 15 residues. The V gene's germline CDR1 is SGHVS and CDR2 FNYEAQ.

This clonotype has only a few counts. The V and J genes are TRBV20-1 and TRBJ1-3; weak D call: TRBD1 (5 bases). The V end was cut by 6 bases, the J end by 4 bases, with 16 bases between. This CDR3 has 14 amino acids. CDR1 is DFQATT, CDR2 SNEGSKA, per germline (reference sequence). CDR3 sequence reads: CSALWGEGGNTIYF. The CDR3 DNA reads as TGCAGTGCCCTCTGGGGGGAAGGAGGAAACACCATATATTTT.

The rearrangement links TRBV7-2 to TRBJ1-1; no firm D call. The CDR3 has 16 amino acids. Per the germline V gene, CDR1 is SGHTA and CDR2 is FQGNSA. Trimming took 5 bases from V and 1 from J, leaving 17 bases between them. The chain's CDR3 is CASSPETFYPNTEAFF. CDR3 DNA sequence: TGTGCCAGCAGCCCAGAGACTTTCTACCCGAACACTGAAGCTTTCTTT.

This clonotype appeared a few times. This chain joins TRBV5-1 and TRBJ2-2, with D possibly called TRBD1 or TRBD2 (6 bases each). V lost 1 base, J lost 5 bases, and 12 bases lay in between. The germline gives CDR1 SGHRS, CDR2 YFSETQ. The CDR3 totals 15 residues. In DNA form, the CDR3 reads TGCGCCAGCAGCTTGACGACAGGAGGGACCGGGGAGCTGTTTTTT. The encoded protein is CASSLTTGGTGELFF.

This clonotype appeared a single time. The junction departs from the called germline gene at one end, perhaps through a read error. Written as DNA, the CDR3 is TGCAGTGCTAGCGGACTACACTCCTACAATGAGCTGTTCTTC. Translation gives CSASGLHSYNELFF. The chain has TRBV20-1 and TRBJ2-1; D may be TRBD2 (6 bases). Germline V gives CDR1 DFQATT, CDR2 SNEGSKA (reference sequence). The CDR3 covers 14 residues.

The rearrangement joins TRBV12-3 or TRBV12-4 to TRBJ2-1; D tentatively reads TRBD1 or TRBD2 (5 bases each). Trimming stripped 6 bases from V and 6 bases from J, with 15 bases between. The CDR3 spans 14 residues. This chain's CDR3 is CASSSRETTNEQFF. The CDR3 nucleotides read TGTGCCAGCAGCTCCAGGGAGACTACCAATGAGCAGTTCTTC.

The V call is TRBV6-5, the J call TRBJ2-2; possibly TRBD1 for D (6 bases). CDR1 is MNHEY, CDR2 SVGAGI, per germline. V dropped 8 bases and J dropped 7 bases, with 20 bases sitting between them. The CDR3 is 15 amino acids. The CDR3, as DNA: TGTGCCAGCGGAGAACAGGGATGGATCGGCGGGGAGCTGTTTTTT. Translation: CASGEQGWIGGELFF.

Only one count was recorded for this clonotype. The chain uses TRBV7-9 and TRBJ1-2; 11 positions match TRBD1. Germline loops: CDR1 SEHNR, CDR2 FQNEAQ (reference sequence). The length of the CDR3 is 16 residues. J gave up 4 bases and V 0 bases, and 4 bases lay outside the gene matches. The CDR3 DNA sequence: TGTGCCAGCAGCTTAGCTGGACAGGGGGCGATCTATGGCTACACCTTC. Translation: CASSLAGQGAIYGYTF.

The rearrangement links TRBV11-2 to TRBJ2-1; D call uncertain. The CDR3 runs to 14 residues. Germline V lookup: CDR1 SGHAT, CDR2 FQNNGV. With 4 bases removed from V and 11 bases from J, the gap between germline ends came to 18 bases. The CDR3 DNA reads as TGTGCCAGCAGCTCTCACGCAGTCACTAATCAGCAGTTCTTC. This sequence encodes CASSSHAVTNQQFF. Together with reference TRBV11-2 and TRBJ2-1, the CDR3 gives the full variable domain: EAGVAQSPRYKIIEKRQSVAFWCNPISGHATLYWYQQILGQGPKLLIQFQNNGVVDDSQLPKDRFSAERLKGVDSTLKIQPAKLEDSAVYLCASSSHAVTNQQFFGPGTRLTVL.

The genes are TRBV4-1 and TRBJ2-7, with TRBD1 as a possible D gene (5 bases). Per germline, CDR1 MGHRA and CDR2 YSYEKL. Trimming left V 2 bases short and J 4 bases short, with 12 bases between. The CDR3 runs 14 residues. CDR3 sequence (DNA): TGCGCCAGCAGCCAAACCCTTCAGGGTTACGAGCAGTACTTC. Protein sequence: CASSQTLQGYEQYF.

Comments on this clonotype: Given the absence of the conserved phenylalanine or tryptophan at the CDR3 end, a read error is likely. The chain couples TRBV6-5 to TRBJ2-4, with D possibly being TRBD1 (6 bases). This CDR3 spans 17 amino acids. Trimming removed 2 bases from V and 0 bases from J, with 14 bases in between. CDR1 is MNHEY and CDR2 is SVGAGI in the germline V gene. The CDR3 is CASSYHRENTAKNIQYL. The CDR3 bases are TGTGCCAGCAGTTACCACAGGGAGAATACAGCCAAAAACATTCAGTACCTC.